This is a list of T cell receptor beta chains from one sample in a study of blood T cell repertoires in COVID-19. Measured with immunoSEQ multiplex PCR; TCRdb has only the in-frame clones, and not every one. This sample yields some 100,000 clones, of which under 80% are seen a single time; around 2.3% belongs to the top ten. Sequenced sample: peripheral blood. These receptors came from a man aged 45 to 65 with acute or convalescent COVID-19. Each CDR3 is given with its conserved first and last residue. D genes are given only for firm matches. Expanded clones are given a class, and other clones once, few, many or no size at all.

j_call v_call d_call clone_size cdr3_aa cdr3_nt
TRBJ1-3 TRBV4-1 TRBD1 . CASSTKDRGGLDTIYF TGCGCCAGCAGCACCAAGGACAGGGGAGGATTGGACACCATATATTTT
TRBJ1-4 TRBV5-6 . . CASSRAGGSGEKLFF TGTGCCAGCAGCCGGGCGGGGGGCTCAGGAGAAAAACTGTTTTTT
TRBJ2-2 TRBV28 . . CASSLWPTNTGELFF TGTGCCAGCAGTTTATGGCCTACGAACACCGGGGAGCTGTTTTTT
TRBJ2-3 TRBV15 TRBD1 . CATSRDRGRDTQYF TGTGCCACCAGCCGCGACAGGGGGCGGGATACGCAGTATTTT
TRBJ2-3 TRBV10-1 TRBD2 . CASSGLAGGTDTQYF TGCGCCAGCAGTGGACTAGCGGGGGGCACAGATACGCAGTATTTT
TRBJ2-2 TRBV9 TRBD1 . CASSRTGDRNTGELFF TGTGCCAGCAGCCGAACAGGGGACCGGAACACCGGGGAGCTGTTTTTT
TRBJ2-2 TRBV24-1 TRBD2 . CATSDPTGGSYTGELFF TGTGCCACCAGTGATCCGACTGGCGGGAGTTACACCGGGGAGCTGTTTTTT
TRBJ1-2 TRBV18 . . CASSPFERANYGYTF TGTGCCAGCTCACCATTTGAGCGAGCTAACTATGGCTACACCTTC
TRBJ1-6 TRBV19 . . CASSITDRDSPLHF TGTGCCAGTAGTATAACGGACAGAGATTCACCCCTCCACTTT
TRBJ1-2 TRBV29-1 . . CSLRGLHGYTF TGCAGCCTGCGGGGACTACATGGCTACACCTTC
TRBJ1-6 TRBV2 TRBD1 . CASRLTGTDYSPLHF TGTGCCAGCAGACTTACCGGGACAGATTATTCACCCCTCCACTTT
TRBJ2-1 TRBV5-8 TRBD1 . CASSFKRTGGNEQFF TGTGCCAGCAGCTTTAAGAGGACAGGGGGCAATGAGCAGTTCTTC
TRBJ2-3 TRBV9 TRBD2 . CASSVSSGGNTDTQYF TGTGCCAGCAGCGTATCTAGCGGGGGGAACACAGATACGCAGTATTTT
TRBJ1-1 TRBV19 TRBD1 . CASSISEGAVEAFF TGTGCCAGTAGTATTTCGGAGGGGGCGGTTGAAGCTTTCTTT
TRBJ2-5 TRBV7-7 TRBD2 . CASSMGGRQETQYF TGTGCTAGCAGCATGGGAGGGAGACAAGAGACCCAGTACTTC
TRBJ2-6 TRBV6-1 . . CASSEDSFNVLTF TGTGCCAGCAGTGAGGACAGCTTCAACGTCCTGACTTTC
TRBJ2-7 TRBV21-1 . . CASSKPGSTYEQYF TGTGCCAGCAGCAAACCGGGATCGACCTACGAGCAGTACTTC
TRBJ2-1 TRBV11-2 TRBD1 . CASSPTLTGGMEQFF TGTGCCAGCAGCCCCACTTTGACAGGGGGAATGGAGCAGTTCTTC
TRBJ1-1 TRBV7-9 TRBD1 . CASSSRDRVPGTEAFF TGTGCCAGCAGCTCCCGGGACAGGGTGCCCGGCACTGAAGCTTTCTTT
TRBJ1-1 TRBV11-2 . . CASSPRRDTEAFF TGTGCCAGCAGCCCCCGGCGGGACACTGAAGCTTTCTTT
TRBJ1-5 TRBV9 . . CASSVDDTRNQPQHF TGTGCCAGCAGCGTAGATGACACCCGCAATCAGCCCCAGCATTTT
TRBJ2-3 TRBV12-3/TRBV12-4 . . CASSFRTDTQYF TGTGCCAGCAGTTTTCGGACAGATACGCAGTATTTT
TRBJ2-1 TRBV3-1/TRBV3-2 . . CASSQYGNGRDNEQFF TGTGCCAGCAGCCAATATGGTAACGGGAGAGACAATGAGCAGTTCTTC
TRBJ2-1 TRBV15 TRBD2 . CATSRGREGSYEQFF TGTGCCACCAGCAGAGGGCGGGAGGGATCCTATGAGCAGTTCTTC
TRBJ2-1 TRBV5-1 TRBD2 . CASSFSGRGNEQFF TGCGCCAGCAGCTTTAGCGGGAGGGGAAATGAGCAGTTCTTC
TRBJ1-5 TRBV30 . . CAWSVGGGPQHF TGTGCCTGGAGTGTAGGCGGCGGGCCCCAGCATTTT
TRBJ1-1 TRBV2 TRBD1 . CASHRGLNTEAFF TGTGCCAGCCACAGGGGATTGAACACTGAAGCTTTCTTT
TRBJ2-7 TRBV18 . . CASSTGSGAYEQYF TGTGCCAGCTCCACCGGAAGCGGCGCCTACGAGCAGTACTTC
TRBJ2-2 TRBV7-3 . once CASSPIPGGGGNTGELFF TGTGCCAGCAGCCCGATACCCGGGGGTGGCGGGAACACCGGGGAGCTGTTTTTT
TRBJ2-7 TRBV9 . . CASSPGQNYEQYF TGTGCCAGCAGCCCTGGACAGAACTACGAGCAGTACTTC
TRBJ1-5 TRBV2 TRBD1 . CASSGGTGDQPQHF TGTGCCAGCAGTGGGGGGACAGGGGATCAGCCCCAGCATTTT
TRBJ1-2 TRBV6-5 . . CASSYSRLGGGYTF TGTGCCAGCAGTTACTCGAGGCTGGGAGGTGGCTACACCTTC
TRBJ2-6 TRBV7-9 TRBD1 . CASSLDRGRKSGANVLTF TGTGCCAGCAGCTTAGACAGGGGGCGCAAGTCCGGGGCCAACGTCCTGACTTTC
TRBJ2-1 TRBV19 TRBD2 . CASSTTRGLAGNNEQFF TGTGCCAGTAGTACAACTCGCGGGCTAGCGGGCAACAATGAGCAGTTCTTC
TRBJ2-5 TRBV2 TRBD2 . CASSDSLAVQETQYF TGTGCCAGCAGTGATTCCCTAGCGGTACAAGAGACCCAGTACTTC
TRBJ1-1 TRBV13 . . CASSWRTEAFF TGTGCCAGCAGTTGGAGAACTGAAGCTTTCTTT
TRBJ1-3 TRBV5-5 . . CASSLGTVPSGNTIYF TGTGCCAGCAGCTTGGGGACAGTGCCCTCTGGAAACACCATATATTTT
TRBJ2-3 TRBV27 TRBD2 . CASSPPAGGMRTDTQYF TGTGCCAGCAGTCCCCCAGCGGGGGGGATGAGGACAGATACGCAGTATTTT
TRBJ1-2 TRBV5-6 . few CASSFRDTANYGYTF TGTGCCAGCAGCTTCCGGGACACTGCTAACTATGGCTACACCTTC
TRBJ1-6 TRBV3-1/TRBV3-2 . . CASSQGRSNSPLHF TGTGCCAGCAGCCAAGGGCGGTCGAATTCACCCCTCCACTTT
TRBJ2-3 TRBV9 TRBD2 . CASSPGTSGWTDTQYF TGTGCCAGCAGCCCGGGGACTAGCGGATGGACGGATACGCAGTATTTT
TRBJ2-3 TRBV4-1 . . CASSHPRTDTQYF TGCGCCAGCAGCCACCCCCGGACAGATACGCAGTATTTT
TRBJ2-7 TRBV6-1 . . CASSEAQGSYEQYF TGTGCCAGCAGTGAAGCGCAGGGCTCCTACGAGCAGTACTTC
TRBJ2-1 TRBV27 TRBD1 . CASSSEGTAYNEQFF TGTGCCAGCAGTTCGGAAGGGACAGCCTACAATGAGCAGTTCTTC
TRBJ2-1 TRBV5-1 TRBD2 . CASSRPQRGQNNEQFF TGCGCCAGCAGCCGCCCTCAGCGGGGGCAAAACAATGAGCAGTTCTTC
TRBJ2-7 TRBV3-1/TRBV3-2 TRBD2 . CASSHTSGGKNEQYF TGTGCCAGCAGCCACACTAGCGGGGGGAAAAACGAGCAGTACTTC
TRBJ2-7 TRBV30 TRBD2 . CAWSLLAVDKSSYEQYF TGTGCCTGGAGCCTGCTAGCGGTAGACAAAAGCTCCTACGAGCAGTACTTC
TRBJ1-5 TRBV6-5 TRBD1 once CASSRTGVNQPQHF TGTGCCAGCAGTAGGACAGGAGTCAATCAGCCCCAGCATTTT
TRBJ2-3 TRBV5-1 . . CASSLVRVDTDTQYF TGCGCCAGCAGCTTGGTGAGGGTCGACACAGATACGCAGTATTTT
TRBJ1-5 TRBV6-5 TRBD1 . CASSYGGTGNQPQHF TGTGCCAGCAGTTACGGCGGGACAGGCAATCAGCCCCAGCATTTT
TRBJ2-1 TRBV4-1 TRBD2 . CASSQLLAANEQFF TGCGCCAGCAGCCAGTTACTAGCGGCGAATGAGCAGTTCTTC
TRBJ1-5 TRBV6-5 . . CASSSGPGDQPQHF TGTGCCAGCAGTTCCGGACCGGGGGATCAGCCCCAGCATTTT
TRBJ2-5 TRBV10-3 TRBD1 . CAISQDRGRETQYF TGTGCCATCAGTCAAGACAGGGGCCGGGAGACCCAGTACTTC
TRBJ2-1 TRBV5-1 . few CASSSIGRRSEQFF TGCGCCAGCAGCTCCATTGGGCGTCGAAGTGAGCAGTTCTTC
TRBJ2-3 TRBV11-2 TRBD1 . CASSLGTGITDTQYF TGTGCCAGCAGCTTAGGGACAGGCATCACAGATACGCAGTATTTT
TRBJ1-6 TRBV5-4 TRBD1 . CAVGTGNSPLHF TGTGCCGTTGGGACAGGCAATTCACCCCTCCACTTT
TRBJ2-2 TRBV10-3 . . CAISELQGYTGELFF TGTGCCATCAGTGAGTTACAGGGCTACACCGGGGAGCTGTTTTTT
TRBJ2-7 TRBV5-1 . once CASSLKGLPGEQYF TGCGCCAGCAGCTTGAAGGGGTTGCCGGGCGAGCAGTACTTC